This TCR beta chain emerged from a study of breast tumors, draining lymph nodes, adjacent tissues. Study outcomes and limitations: Luminal-like breast cancer showed significantly higher tumor–nontumor repertoire similarity than basal-like.

Samples came from axillary lymph nodes draining the breast cancer. Points on this clonotype: Its antigen is unknown. At one end the junction does not follow the germline gene, possibly because of a read error.

TCRdb reprocessed the multiplex PCR reads with MiXCR, giving one entry per CDR3 protein. The data contain 140,000 to 150,000 distinct CDR3 sequences, 32% of them seen just once; the ten biggest clones take up about 2.3%. This CDR3 has 17 residues. V is TRBV12-3 or TRBV12-4 and J is TRBJ2-3; D is undetermined. Material: axillary lymph node tissue. This sequence was found in a female donor with breast cancer. Some clones in this sample may be carry-over from other donors' samples. The CDR3 nucleotides read TGTGCCAGGTCCCTCATTCCTCCAGGCGGCGGCACAGATACGCAGTGTTTT. Translated, it gives CARSLIPPGGGTDTQCF.